This T cell receptor beta chain was obtained from a study of T cell responses to AZD1222 COVID-19 vaccine. This clone turned up a few times. The antigen remains undetermined. Repertoires were generated with immunoSEQ multiplex PCR, while TCRdb's copy carries only in-frame clones and drops some. The sample has about 100,000 clones; approximately 87% are singletons. Overall study results and limits: Baseline seropositives among AZD1222 recipients totaled only five to seven. Spike-spanning, vaccine-associated CD4 TCRs were dominant at 160-218 and 743-854.

The germline V and J ends were trimmed by 10 bases and 12 bases, with 24 bases remaining between them. The CDR3 is made up of 14 amino acids. From germline, CDR1 is SNHLY and CDR2 FYNNEI. The sequencing here drew on peripheral blood, taken on day 0 of MenACWY control vaccination. The rearrangement joins TRBV2 to TRBJ1-4; the D gene is possibly TRBD1 (5 bases). The TCR comes from an adult in good health. The CDR3 DNA is TGTGCCACCCGGGCGGGGACGGCCCGTGGGGAACTGTTTTTT. This gives the protein CATRAGTARGELFF.